Below, 2 T cell receptor beta chains from the same sample are listed, as sequenced in a study of cytomegalovirus exposure and HLA in healthy donors. Both 60 Vbeta primers and 13 Jbeta primers went into the PCR. Clones were read by immunoSEQ multiplex PCR, and TCRdb kept only the in-frame ones, dropping some. Of 100,000 to 150,000 clones listed, around 72% were seen once; the top ten hold around 3.7%. Sequencing used PBMCs. These receptor sequences come from a young man in good health and CMV-seronegative.

The chain employs TRBV7-8 and TRBJ2-6, with D maybe TRBD2 (6 bases). V lost 1 base and J 0 bases, leaving 13 bases between the germline ends. The germline CDR1 and CDR2 sequences are SGHVS and FQNEAQ. The CDR3 is made up of 18 amino acids. The CDR3 DNA reads TGTGCCAGCAGCTTAGTGGGACTTGAATTCTCTGGGGCCAACGTCCTGACTTTC. As protein: CASSLVGLEFSGANVLTF.

This clone has more than one count but fewer than ten. For the CDR3, the DNA is TGTGCCAGCAGCTTAACTAGCGGGGGGATAGATACGCAGTATTTT. Its protein product is CASSLTSGGIDTQYF. V usage is TRBV7-3 and J usage is TRBJ2-3; 10 nucleotides line up with TRBD2. The CDR3 has 15 amino acids. J was trimmed by 5 bases and V by 0 bases; bases with no gene match: 2. Per germline, CDR1 SGHTA and CDR2 FQGTGA. Combining the CDR3 with reference TRBV7-3 and TRBJ2-3 gives the whole variable domain GAGVSQTPSNKVTEKGKYVELRCDPISGHTALYWYRQSLGQGPEFLIYFQGTGAADDSGLPNDRFFAVRPEGSVSTLKIQRTERGDSAVYLCASSLTSGGIDTQYFGPGTRLTVL.